Presented here are 10 T cell receptor beta chains from one specimen sequenced in a study of T cells in Graves' hyperthyroidism and ophthalmopathy. TCR beta CDR3 regions were amplified from RNA transcripts. With the HTBI primer set, the TCR CDR3 went through a first round of RT-PCR. TCRdb re-called the multiplex PCR reads through MiXCR, storing one row per CDR3 protein. The sample holds hundreds of thousands of distinct CDR3 sequences, about a fifth seen once. Source material: blood. These receptors all stem from a man aged 30 to 45 with Graves' ophthalmopathy.

In this sample, this clonotype turned up a few times. The chain links TRBV3-1 to TRBJ1-1, with a tentative D call TRBD1 (5 bases). Germline CDR1 is LGHDT and CDR2 is YNNKEL (reference sequence). Trimming removed 1 base from V and 0 bases from J, with 15 bases in between. The CDR3 runs to 17 residues. The CDR3 coding sequence is TGTGCCAGCAGCCAAGGCGGGGGGACTTACATGAACACTGAAGCTTTCTTT. This codes for CASSQGGGTYMNTEAFF. The variable domain in full, completed from reference TRBV3-1 and TRBJ1-1, reads DTAVSQTPKYLVTQMGNDKSIKCEQNLGHDTMYWYKQDSKKFLKIMFSYNNKELIINETVPNRFSPKSPDKAHLNLHINSLELGDSAVYFCASSQGGGTYMNTEAFFGQGTRLTVV.

This sequence joins TRBV29-1 and TRBJ2-3; TRBD1 aligns across 10 bases. V dropped 7 bases and J dropped 1; count of bases not matched to a gene: 8. CDR3 length: 15 residues. The germline gives CDR1 SQVTM, CDR2 ANQGSEA. The CDR3 spells CSADETGGRTDTQYF. The CDR3, as DNA: TGCAGCGCAGACGAGACAGGGGGCCGCACAGATACGCAGTATTTT.

This clonotype was recorded many times. The chain combines TRBV12-3 or TRBV12-4 with TRBJ2-1, with TRBD2 matching over 9 bases. The V and J ends lost 7 bases and 6 bases, in that order; junction bases with no gene match: 13. The CDR3 is made up of 16 amino acids. The CDR3 DNA reads TGTGCCAGCACCGTCGGTCCCGCGGGAGGGCCCAATGAGCAGTTCTTC. It yields the protein CASTVGPAGGPNEQFF.

A few counts support this clonotype. The rearrangement uses TRBV12-3 or TRBV12-4 and TRBJ2-1; D gene unclear. The CDR3 sequence is 14 residues long. V lost 3 bases and J lost 7, with 13 bases in between. The CDR3: CASSLNPVKNEQFF. CDR3 bases: TGTGCCAGCAGTTTGAACCCGGTTAAGAATGAGCAGTTCTTC.

This clonotype turned up a few times. The rearrangement joins TRBV27 to TRBJ2-2; 9 bases match TRBD1. Per germline, CDR1 MNHEY and CDR2 SMNVEV (reference sequence). J was trimmed by 6 bases and V by 6 bases; bases with no gene match: 8. This CDR3 spans 15 amino acids. Here the CDR3 reads CASRPRDRAAGELFF. CDR3 coding DNA: TGTGCCAGCAGACCCCGGGACAGGGCGGCCGGGGAGCTGTTTTTT.

The chain has TRBV20-1 and TRBJ2-2; unclear D gene. Germline CDR1 is DFQATT and CDR2 is SNEGSKA (reference sequence). CDR3 length: 12 residues. The V gene lost 6 bases and the J gene lost 1 base, with 6 bases spanning the gap. DNA of the CDR3: TGCAGTGCGGGAAAGAACACCGGGGAGCTGTTTTTT. Its protein is CSAGKNTGELFF.

This clonotype was found many times. The chain combines TRBV28 with TRBJ2-1; the D gene is possibly TRBD2 (6 bases). Trimming stripped 5 bases from V and 2 bases from J, with 13 bases between. Looked up from germline, CDR1 is MDHEN and CDR2 is SYDVKM. The CDR3 is 15 residues long. CDR3 in DNA: TGTGCCAGCAGTACCCAGACTAGGCCCTACAATGAGCAGTTCTTC. It specifies CASSTQTRPYNEQFF.

With regard to this clonotype: With a far larger clone one base away, a read error is the likely cause. The chain uses TRBV2 and TRBJ2-1, with 8 bases that match TRBD2. The CDR3 has 15 residues. Germline V gene sequence: CDR1 SNHLY, CDR2 FYNNEI. As DNA, the CDR3 is TGTGCCAGCAGTTCAGGACTAGCAGTCTACGATGAGCAGTTCTTC. Residues: CASSSGLAVYDEQFF.

J is TRBJ2-3 and V is TRBV30; D might be TRBD1 (5 bases). Germline V CDR1 and CDR2: GTSNPN, SVGIG (reference sequence). CDR3 length: 12 residues. V was cut by 5 bases and J by 4 bases, with 10 bases left in between. In nucleotides, the CDR3 is TGTGCCTGGGATAAAGGGGCAGATACGCAGTATTTT. This encodes CAWDKGADTQYF. Full variable domain (outside the CDR3, taken from reference TRBV30 and TRBJ2-3): SQTIHQWPATLVQPVGSPLSLECTVEGTSNPNLYWYRQAAGRGLQLLFYSVGIGQISSEVPQNLSASRPQDRQFILSSKKLLLSDSGFYLCAWDKGADTQYFGPGTRLTVL.

This clonotype showed up just a few times. CDR3 loop: CASSDLLGELFF. The CDR3, as DNA: TGCGCCAGCAGTGATTTGCTCGGGGAGCTGTTTTTT. V gene TRBV10-2 combines with J gene TRBJ2-2; D ambiguous. V was cut by 3 bases and J by 7 bases, with 6 bases left in between. Germline CDR1 WSHSY, CDR2 SAAADI. CDR3 length: 12 residues.